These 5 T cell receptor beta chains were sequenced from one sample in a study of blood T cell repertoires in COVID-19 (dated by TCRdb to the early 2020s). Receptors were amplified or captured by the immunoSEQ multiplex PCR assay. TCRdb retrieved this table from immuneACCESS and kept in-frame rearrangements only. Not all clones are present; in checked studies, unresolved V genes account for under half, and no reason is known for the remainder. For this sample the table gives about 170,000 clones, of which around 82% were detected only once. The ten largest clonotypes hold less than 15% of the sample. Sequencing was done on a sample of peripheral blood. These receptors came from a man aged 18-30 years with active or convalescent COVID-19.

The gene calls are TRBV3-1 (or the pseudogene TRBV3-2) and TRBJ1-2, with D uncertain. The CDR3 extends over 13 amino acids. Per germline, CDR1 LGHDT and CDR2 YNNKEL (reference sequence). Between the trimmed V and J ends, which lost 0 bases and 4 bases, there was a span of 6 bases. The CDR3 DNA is TGTGCCAGCAGCCAAGAATACAGCTATGGCTACACCTTC. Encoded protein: CASSQEYSYGYTF.

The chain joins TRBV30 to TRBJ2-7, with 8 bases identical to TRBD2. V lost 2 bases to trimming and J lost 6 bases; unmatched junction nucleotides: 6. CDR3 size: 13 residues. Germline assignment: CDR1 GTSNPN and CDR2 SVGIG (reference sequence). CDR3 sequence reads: CAWSPSGWSEQYF. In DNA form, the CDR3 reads TGTGCCTGGAGTCCTAGCGGGTGGTCCGAGCAGTACTTC.

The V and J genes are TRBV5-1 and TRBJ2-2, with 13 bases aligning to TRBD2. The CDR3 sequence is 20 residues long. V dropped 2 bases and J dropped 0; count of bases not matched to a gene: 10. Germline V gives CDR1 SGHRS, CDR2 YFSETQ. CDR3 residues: CASSFLRTSGRAPNTGELFF. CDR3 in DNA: TGCGCCAGCAGCTTTCTAAGGACTAGCGGGAGAGCGCCGAACACCGGGGAGCTGTTTTTT.

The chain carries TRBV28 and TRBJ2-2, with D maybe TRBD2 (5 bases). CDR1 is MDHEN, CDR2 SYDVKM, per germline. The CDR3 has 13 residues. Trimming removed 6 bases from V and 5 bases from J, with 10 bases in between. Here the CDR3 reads CASREDLTGELFF. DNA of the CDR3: TGTGCCAGCAGGGAGGACCTAACCGGGGAGCTGTTTTTT.

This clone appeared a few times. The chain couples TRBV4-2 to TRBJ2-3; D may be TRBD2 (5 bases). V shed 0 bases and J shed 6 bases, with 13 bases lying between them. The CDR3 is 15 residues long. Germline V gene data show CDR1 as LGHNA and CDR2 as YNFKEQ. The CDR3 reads CASSQEEVVADTQYF. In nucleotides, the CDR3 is TGTGCCAGCAGCCAAGAAGAAGTGGTAGCGGATACGCAGTATTTT.